The 13 T cell receptor beta chains in this list originate from one sample, sequenced in a study of shared clonotypes between healthy human individuals (dated by TCRdb to 2019 to 2021). Library preparation was by the immunoSEQ multiplex PCR assay. The table comes from immuneACCESS by way of TCRdb, which keeps in-frame sequences with V and J called. Part of the clones is missing from these tables; in studies checked, under half for an unresolved V gene and the rest for unknown reasons. Present in this sample are some 2.3 million clones, 85% to 95% of which were seen just once. About 0.41% of the sample lies in the top ten. Input material: naive CD4+ T cells from PBMCs. The cell subset or site label, as the study defines it: CD45RA+ positively selected. These receptors were obtained from a young man in good health. Some clones in this sample may be carry-over from other donors' samples.

With respect to this clone: This sample also contains other DNA sequences that code for the same CDR3. V and J are TRBV5-1 and TRBJ2-1; no clear D. The V and J ends lost 0 bases and 4 bases respectively, with 11 bases between them. CDR1 is SGHRS and CDR2 is YFSETQ in the germline V gene. The CDR3 loop spans 15 amino acids. Written as DNA, the CDR3 is TGCGCCAGCAGCTTGGCCGGCAGGCAGTACAATGAGCAGTTCTTC. Protein sequence: CASSLAGRQYNEQFF.

The chain combines TRBV7-9 with TRBJ2-7; 9 nucleotides line up with TRBD2. With V trimmed by 4 bases and J by 2 bases, 9 bases remained unmatched. The length of the CDR3 is 16 residues. In germline, CDR1 is SEHNR, CDR2 FQNEAQ (reference sequence). The CDR3 sequence: CASSSRLAALTYEQYF. The CDR3 DNA reads TGTGCCAGCAGCTCGCGACTAGCGGCTTTAACCTACGAGCAGTACTTC.

The gene calls are TRBV19 and TRBJ2-3, with 8 bases that match TRBD2. The CDR3 spans 14 residues. The J segment lost 7 bases and the V segment lost 5 bases, leaving 8 bases of the junction unmatched. Germline CDR1 is LNHDA and CDR2 is SQIVND (reference sequence). The CDR3 DNA sequence: TGTGCCAGTAGTGAAACGGGAGGGCCACATACGCAGTATTTT. This codes for CASSETGGPHTQYF.

This clone is a singleton in its sample. The rearrangement joins TRBV10-3 to TRBJ1-2, with D possibly being TRBD1 (5 bases). This CDR3 comprises 13 residues. Germline CDR1 ENHRY, CDR2 SYGVKD. The V end lost 6 bases, the J end lost 8 bases, and 16 bases lay between the germline ends. DNA for the CDR3: TGTGCCATCAGAGGGGACCGGAGGAGCGGCTACACCTTC. It yields the protein CAIRGDRRSGYTF.

V is TRBV5-3 and J is TRBJ2-6; 7 bases are shared with TRBD2. TRBV5-3 is labeled an ORF, and its function is uncertain. This CDR3 spans 15 amino acids. With 4 bases clipped from V and 0 bases from J, the junction kept 1 base outside the gene matches. CDR3 nucleotides: TGTGCCAGAAGCCAGCGGGACTCTGGGGCCAACGTCCTGACTTTC. Translating gives CARSQRDSGANVLTF.

V and J are TRBV7-2 and TRBJ1-3, with D unclear. Germline CDR1 is SGHTA and CDR2 is FQGNSA. This CDR3 spans 14 amino acids. Trimming took off 5 bases at V and 0 bases at J, with 8 bases between the two ends. DNA for the CDR3: TGTGCCAGCAGCCCCCTGAACTCTGGAAACACCATATATTTT. This sequence encodes CASSPLNSGNTIYF.

The chain employs TRBV28 and TRBJ2-2; 11 bases align to TRBD2. The CDR3 length is 15 residues. From germline, CDR1 is MDHEN and CDR2 SYDVKM. V lost 5 bases, J lost 5 bases, and 4 bases stayed unmatched. This CDR3 reads CASSATSGRTGELFF. CDR3 sequence (DNA): TGTGCCAGCAGTGCTACTAGCGGGAGAACCGGGGAGCTGTTTTTT.

This chain connects TRBV20-1 to TRBJ2-1; the D gene could be TRBD1 or TRBD2 (5 bases each). V lost 3 bases and J 9 bases, leaving 9 bases between the germline ends. Germline V gives CDR1 DFQATT, CDR2 SNEGSKA (reference sequence). This CDR3 has 11 amino acids. The CDR3: CSASMRGEQFF. Written as DNA, the CDR3 is TGCAGTGCTAGCATGAGGGGTGAGCAGTTCTTC.

This chain connects TRBV9 to TRBJ2-7; D is possibly TRBD1 or TRBD2 (5 bases each). Trimming took off 0 bases at V and 2 bases at J, with 18 bases between the two ends. Germline lookup yields CDR1 SGDLS and CDR2 YYNGEE. This CDR3 region has 17 residues. CDR3 residues: CASSVGDGAGGAYEQYF. Written as DNA, the CDR3 is TGTGCCAGCAGCGTAGGGGATGGGGCTGGGGGTGCCTACGAGCAGTACTTC.

The V and J genes are TRBV19 and TRBJ1-5; D perhaps matches TRBD1 (6 bases). This CDR3 region has 15 residues. Germline-derived CDR1 and CDR2 are LNHDA and SQIVND (reference sequence). Trimming removed 7 bases at V and 3 bases at J, with 16 bases between. The CDR3 coding sequence is TGTGCCAGTAAGGCAGGGACAATTTTCAATCAGCCCCAGCATTTT. This sequence encodes CASKAGTIFNQPQHF.

The CDR3 DNA is TGTGCCAGCAGCTTCTCAGGACAGGGGACCGAGCAGTACTTC. The encoded protein is CASSFSGQGTEQYF. The chain is built from TRBV11-1 and TRBJ2-7; 9 bases fit TRBD1. Trimming cost V 3 bases and J 6 bases; bases outside gene matches: 6. The CDR3 runs to 14 residues. The germline V gene has CDR1 SGHAT and CDR2 FQDESV (reference sequence).

The chain carries TRBV7-5 and TRBJ1-1; no check of the table's D call, TRBD1, against the DNA was made. TRBV7-5 is listed as a pseudogene. CDR3 length: 17 amino acids. The CDR3 is CVRSPRKSDRVNTEAFF. DNA for the CDR3: TGTGTCAGAAGCCCTCGGAAGTCAGACAGGGTGAACACTGAAGCTTTCTTT.

As to this clone: Distinct nucleotide sequences in the sample also encode this CDR3. The rearrangement joins TRBV6-5 to TRBJ2-7, with D unresolved. The CDR3 contains 13 residues. Trimming left V 2 bases short and J 2 bases short, with 7 bases between. CDR1 is MNHEY, CDR2 SVGAGI, per germline. In DNA, the CDR3 is TGTGCCAGCAGTTACGCAGGAACCTACGAGCAGTACTTC. Its protein is CASSYAGTYEQYF.